This is a list of T cell receptor beta chains from one sample in a study of blood T cell repertoires in COVID-19. The data were produced by immunoSEQ multiplex PCR, yet TCRdb's version contains in-frame clones alone and is incomplete. The table has 210,000 or so clones, about four fifths seen once. Material for sequencing was PBMCs or T cells enriched from blood (not recorded which). The receptor source for this set is a woman aged 45 to 65 with acute COVID-19. CDR3s leave out the opening cysteine and the closing phenylalanine or tryptophan.

v_call | cdr3_aa
TRBV7-2 | ASSTSLAGGPKAKNIQY
TRBV6-5 | ASSYLAATEAF
TRBV11-3 | ASSSQGANSPLH
TRBV7-2 | ASSPVGTSSYEQY
TRBV7-2 | ASSRVGVNEQF
TRBV15 | ATSRGTGVSPDTQY
TRBV21-1 | ASSNRRGGEAF
TRBV4-1 | ASSPGSTGLNTEAF
TRBV19 | ATSGSFDTQY
TRBV7-2 | ASTLTSGSNEQF
TRBV28 | ASSLLTGEQF
TRBV10-1 | ASSHPLKRQGTYEQY
TRBV7-9 | ASNQQGNEKLF
TRBV10-3 | AIGGGESYNEQF
TRBV7-9 | ASSVDRVFEKLF
TRBV7-2 | ASSLGGLAAYNEQF
TRBV24-1 | ATSAQGLLRF
TRBV4-2 | ASSQIVSVNTEAF
TRBV28 | ASSSHSQGFSNQPQH
TRBV5-8 | ASSQRQVEQY
TRBV28 | ASRDRAFFEQY
TRBV19 | ASKFTANQPQH
TRBV10-3 | AIRRGGITDTQY
TRBV7-9 | ASSPGGGGLASYNEQF